The T cell receptor (beta chain) described here comes from a study of identical twins. Study conclusions and caveats: Abundant beta clonotypes from cord blood had fewer insertions, unlike memory repertoires, which showed none. Cross-sectional statistical analysis, not tracking of the same donors, underpinned the conclusions.

Concerning this clonotype itself: As yet, its antigen is unknown.

TCRdb independently ran MiXCR on the 5' RACE reads; one entry per CDR3 protein. Of roughly 1.6 million distinct CDR3 sequences in the sample, under 35% were seen once. The sequencing input was cord blood. The sequence came from a newborn girl in good health.

The CDR3: CASSWDRGRREQFF. CDR3 DNA: TGTGCCAGCAGTTGGGACAGGGGGCGTAGAGAGCAGTTCTTC. J is TRBJ2-1 and V is TRBV27; 12 bases match TRBD1. Germline CDR1 is MNHEY and CDR2 is SMNVEV (reference sequence). With 4 bases clipped from V and 10 bases from J, the junction kept 5 bases outside the gene matches. The CDR3 consists of 14 residues.